This record looks at one TCR beta chain sequence and its context. This clone was recorded a few times. The specificity of this receptor is unknown. No quality values exist for individual bases; no much larger clone is one base distant. The method was the immunoSEQ multiplex PCR assay. For the multiplex PCR, a mixture combining 60 forward primers for TCR Vbeta segments and 13 reverse primers for TCR Jbeta segments was used. The CDR3 region of rearranged TCR beta genes was amplified from genomic DNA by a multiplex PCR assay. Amplified TCR beta libraries were sequenced as 87-base-pair reads on the Illumina HiSeq System. In the authors' own workflow: Across the 700 or so repertoires, a later analysis counted tens of millions of unique TCR beta chains, about 10 million of which were shared by at least two donors. Raw reads were error-corrected and collapsed into unique sequences by a nearest-neighbor algorithm in which closely related sequences were merged to remove PCR and sequencing errors. Alignment of CDR3 sequences to IMGT reference sequences was used to assign V, D and J gene segments. For a sequence to be retained, a match of at least six nucleotides to both a V gene segment and a J gene segment was required. Rearrangements were classified as productive when the CDR3 lacked stop codons and remained in frame with V and J, and all other rearrangements were classified as non-productive. Following IMGT convention, CDR3 was defined as the stretch from the second conserved V-encoded cysteine up to the conserved J-encoded phenylalanine. Sequences without an unambiguous match to a single V gene segment were excluded from the earlier analysis of almost 600 of the donors. An earlier analysis of 500 to 600 of the donors classified V segments as functional when productive rearrangements were above 56.7% and as segregating when the standard deviation between donors was above 5%. A statistical classification framework was developed to diagnose cytomegalovirus status using the catalog of TCR beta chain sequences. In a later analysis, TCR nucleotide sequences were compared against IMGT/GENE-DB human TR gene sequences so that V and J genes could be assigned. The TCRdist pipeline was used in a later analysis to assign CDR3 sequences and most-parsimonious VDJ recombination scenarios. In a later analysis, every TCR beta chain was defined by the combination of its CDR3 amino acid sequence and its V-gene family, and reads without a unique V-gene family were dropped. In a later analysis, several hundred highly shared, low-generation-probability nucleotide sequences were removed to address suspected cross-contamination and a sequencing artifact. In a later analysis, a clonal expansion index for each public chain was calculated from normalized within-repertoire ranks of inferred template counts. In a later analysis, generation probabilities were computed with a VDJ recombination model fitted to out-of-frame rearrangements, and the resulting probabilities were checked against IGoR. Hypergeometric tests were used in a later analysis to score TCR-TCR, TCR-HLA and TCR-CMV co-occurrence, with a repertoire-size bias correction applied to the TCR pairs. A later analysis estimated false discovery rates by permuting HLA or CMV assignments 20 times. In a later analysis, co-occurring TCRs were grouped using DBSCAN, and TCRdist sequence similarity was added for clustering within HLA-allele-positive subsets. Repertoires with fewer than 30,000 or more than 120,000 public chains were left out of co-occurrence clustering, as were about five repertoires with anomalous nucleotide sharing. Drawn from immuneACCESS, this table holds only the in-frame rearrangements with V and J called that TCRdb kept. Clones are partly lost; checked studies trace under half to an unresolved V gene and leave the rest unexplained. From that table come the V and J calls and clone size; the DNA was used to work out D and trimming. Within this sample are 170,000 or so clones, with about 78% of them counted one time only. The biggest ten clones account for around 14% of the sample.

The data belong to a study of cytomegalovirus exposure and HLA in healthy donors (dated by TCRdb to 2015 to 2018). Regarding the study in general: In an earlier analysis of roughly 500 of the donors, less than 350 Gb of sequence data and 90 million to 120 million unique TCR beta sequences from about 179 million T cells were reported. The study profiled the T cell repertoires of 666 subjects by immunosequencing and related them to cytomegalovirus serostatus. Donor age, sex, ethnicity and CMV serostatus were collected together with the repertoire data. Of the approximately 400 genotyped donors, approximately 81% were placed in the genetic ancestry cluster associated with self-reported Caucasian donors. Roughly five DR-DQ haplotypes were treated as single units for association and clustering because of strong linkage in the cohort. HLA typing included class I and class II loci at four-digit resolution. Among 300 to 500 genotyped donors of the cohort, an average of roughly 230,000 unique TCR beta nucleotide sequences was sequenced per donor, of which approximately 19% were non-productive. Genome-wide SNP genotypes for about three fifths of the roughly 670 donors were used in a later genetic analysis, which treated that subset as a discovery cohort. An earlier analysis of fewer than 750 of the donors used high-throughput TCR beta sequencing to judge whether each TCR beta V gene segment behaved as functional or pseudogenic. In the later analysis, no new phenotypic data were used to find candidate immune exposures; instead, reliance was placed on TCR beta sequences and their occurrence across donors. A later analysis re-analyzed previously published TCR beta repertoires from 666 donors and added high-resolution HLA genotyping to study TCR occurrence patterns. An early release covering approximately 600 HLA-typed donors comprised about 300 gigabases of sequencing data and around 85 million unique TCR sequences. All discovery cohort repertoires had been generated on a single sequencing platform. Typing coverage varied by locus: 629-630 donors for A, B, C, DRB1 and DQB1; roughly 510 for DQA1; 600 to 610 for DPA1; roughly 450 for DPB1. To predict cytomegalovirus infection status, the study combined high-throughput TCR immunosequencing, statistical association of individual TCRs with disease status, and machine learning. The study aimed to test whether cataloging public T cell receptors could reveal signatures of past pathogen exposure. Along with the approximately 700-subject first cohort, a separate validation cohort of over 90 different subjects was used. The paper's findings and limits, for the study overall: In a later analysis, HLA-associated TCR beta chains were found to be more clonally expanded and to have lower generation probabilities than equally common non-associated chains. A later analysis found that TCR association rates varied across HLA loci, with DRB1 alleles showing the most associated TCRs and HLA-C alleles the fewest. The study gave a list of about 170 TCR beta chains associated with cytomegalovirus. In this cohort, only TCR beta chains were sequenced, and detectable features were limited by the absence of alpha or paired-chain data. In a later analysis, most CMV-associated TCR beta chains were found to appear HLA-restricted, with HLA associations seemingly driven largely by CMV exposure. Immune exposure information for the cohort was limited to CMV serostatus. Most TCR sequences were seen in very few donors, while some public TCRs were found in many individuals. In vitro tests confirmed that three of the cytomegalovirus-associated TCR beta chains recognize cytomegalovirus antigens. Correlated functional status among segregating V segments might be attributable to linkage disequilibrium, but an unknown experimental factor could not be ruled out. A later genetic analysis associated a missense DCLRE1C variant with V-gene and J-gene trimming of TCR beta chains, and an independent cohort replicated the association. The authors suggested that the approach could potentially be extended to other disease states and immunological phenotypes. Because some donors lacked HLA typing at each locus, the association tests relied only on the typed subset. The classifier was reported to diagnose cytomegalovirus status with high specificity and sensitivity in both the original and validation cohorts. A group of highly shared sequence variants was considered likely to be a technical artifact of the sequencing pipeline. A later genetic analysis reported fewer N-insertions in productive TCRs among donors in an Asian-associated ancestry cluster than the roughly 620-donor mean. The earlier analysis of fewer than 750 of the donors excluded 15 to 20 rarely observed V segments, including chromosome 9 orphons, because counts were too low. An earlier analysis of around 600 of the donors showed that most TCR beta V segments appeared in productive rearrangements either about 87% or about 30% of the time, which broadly matched IMGT annotations. In a later analysis, several top co-occurrence clusters were reported to appear linked to parvovirus B19, influenza, CMV and Epstein-Barr virus. In a later analysis, 16,951 TCR beta sequences were associated with specific HLA alleles at a false discovery rate of 0.05. A further reported finding was that TCR beta sequences accurately predicted the HLA-A and HLA-B alleles for most subjects in the first cohort. The presence/absence analyses assumed that sequencing depth was roughly uniform across donors, and that assumption may not be true. When HLA alleles, especially DR and DQ, strongly co-occurred, TCR associations were difficult to assign to individual alleles.

The cohort was made up of hundreds of healthy bone marrow donors. At the time of sampling, every cohort member was nominally healthy, though immune exposures that went unrecorded were likely present. The donor was CMV seropositive and belonged to the group of about 290 seropositive cohort members. A peripheral blood sample was collected from each donor, and TCR beta sequencing was performed on peripheral blood mononuclear cells. Genomic DNA extraction from the blood cell samples was performed with the Qiagen DNeasy Blood Extraction Kit. Input material: PBMCs. The sequence derives from a woman aged 45-60 years in good health and CMV-seropositive.

Read as DNA, the sequence is TGTGCCAGCAGCTCCATGGTTGAGTCGGTGTTTTCCGGGGGCTATGGCTACACCTTC. Translated, it gives CASSSMVESVFSGGYGYTF. The rearranged segments are TRBV5-4 and TRBJ1-2; TRBD1 might be the D gene, on 5 matching bases. V is pared back by 3 bases and J by 4 bases, with 28 bases lying between the germline termini. The CDR3 goes from the cysteine to the phenylalanine over 19 residues. CDR3 DNA only is kept here, 57 bases in frame from base 1. CDR1 is given as SGHNT and CDR2 as YYREEE, both from the germline V gene (reference sequence).